This record concerns one TCR beta chain sequence. This CDR3 is 16 amino acids long. In germline, CDR1 is DFQATT, CDR2 SNEGSKA (reference sequence). After removal of 0 bases from V and 0 bases from J, the junction contained 7 bases not matched to a gene. This record comes from a study of CD8 T cells in Susac syndrome. RNA totalling roughly 0.45 to 1 ug underwent reverse transcription with random hexamers. TCRdb processed the immunoSEQ multiplex PCR reads anew with MiXCR; each CDR3 protein has one entry. The sample yields roughly 200,000 distinct CDR3 sequences, roughly 90% seen once. The V call is TRBV20-1, the J call TRBJ2-7, with 8 nucleotides matching TRBD2. The clonotype comes from a human donor with Susac syndrome. The sample consisted of CD4+ T cells from PBMCs. The CDR3 DNA is TGCAGTGCTAGAGACGGACCGGGACTAGTCTCCTACGAGCAGTACTTC. Protein: CSARDGPGLVSYEQYF.